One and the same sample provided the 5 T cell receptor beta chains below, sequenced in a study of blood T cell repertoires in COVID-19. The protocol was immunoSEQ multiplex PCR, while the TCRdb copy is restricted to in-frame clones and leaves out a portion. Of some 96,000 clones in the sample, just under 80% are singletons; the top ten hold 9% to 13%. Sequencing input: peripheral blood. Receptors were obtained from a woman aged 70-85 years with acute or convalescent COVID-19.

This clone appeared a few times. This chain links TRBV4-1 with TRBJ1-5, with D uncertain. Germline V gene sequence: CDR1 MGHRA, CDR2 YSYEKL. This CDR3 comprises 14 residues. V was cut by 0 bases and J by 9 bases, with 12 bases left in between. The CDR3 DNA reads TGCGCCAGCAGCCAAGAAGGTGGGAGTAGGCCCCAGCATTTT. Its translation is CASSQEGGSRPQHF.

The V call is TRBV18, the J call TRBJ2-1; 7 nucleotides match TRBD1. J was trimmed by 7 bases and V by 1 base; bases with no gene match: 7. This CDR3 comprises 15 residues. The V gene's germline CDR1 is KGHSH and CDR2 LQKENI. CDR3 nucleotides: TGTGCCAGCTCACCACGTGAAGGGGGCTCGAATGAGCAGTTCTTC. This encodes CASSPREGGSNEQFF.

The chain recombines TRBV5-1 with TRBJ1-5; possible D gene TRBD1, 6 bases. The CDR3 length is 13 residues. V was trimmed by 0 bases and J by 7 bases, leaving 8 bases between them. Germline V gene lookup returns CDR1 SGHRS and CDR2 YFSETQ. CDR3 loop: CASSLGQGQPQHF. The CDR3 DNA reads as TGCGCCAGCAGCTTGGGTCAGGGGCAGCCCCAGCATTTT.

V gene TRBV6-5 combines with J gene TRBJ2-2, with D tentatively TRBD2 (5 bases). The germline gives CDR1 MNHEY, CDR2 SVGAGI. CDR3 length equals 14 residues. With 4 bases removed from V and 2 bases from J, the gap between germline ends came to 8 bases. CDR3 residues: CASSSEGNTGELFF. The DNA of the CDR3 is TGTGCCAGCAGTTCCGAGGGAAACACCGGGGAGCTGTTTTTT.

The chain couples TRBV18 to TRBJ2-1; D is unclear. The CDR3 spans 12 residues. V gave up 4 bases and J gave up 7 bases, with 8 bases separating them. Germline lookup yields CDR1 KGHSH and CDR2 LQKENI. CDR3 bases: TGTGCCAGCTCACTTGAAGAGAATGAGCAGTTCTTC. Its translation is CASSLEENEQFF.